The TCR beta chain described here comes from a study of T cell responses to AZD1222 COVID-19 vaccine. Whole-study results and caveats: Spike-specific TCR breadth and depth both grew after two AZD1222 doses. Sampled repertoires all dated from after the peak T cell response. Of the AZD1222 recipients, only six or seven were seropositive at baseline.

Per germline, CDR1 MGHRA and CDR2 YSYEKL. This CDR3 spans 15 amino acids. Losses at the gene ends were 7 bases for V and 5 bases for J; bases not matched to a gene: 6. Points on this clone: What it binds is not known.

The data were produced by immunoSEQ multiplex PCR, yet TCRdb's version contains in-frame clones alone and is incomplete. Of 120,000 to 150,000 clones listed, 93% are singletons. The genes are TRBV4-1 and TRBJ2-2; TRBD1 agrees at 11 bases. The origin of this receptor is an adult in good health. This specimen was peripheral blood, taken on day 0 of MenACWY control vaccination. The CDR3 nucleotides read TGCGCCAGCACCTTCGGGACAGGGGGGACCGGGGAGCTGTTTTTT. This gives the protein CASTFGTGGTGELFF.